These T cell receptor beta chains were read from a single sample in a study of T cell repertoires in cytomegalovirus infection. TCRdb analysed the reads with MiXCR anew, one entry per CDR3 protein. The sample lists nearly 700,000 distinct CDR3 sequences, roughly 36% seen once, with 18% in the top ten. The antigens these receptors bind are not known. This sample comprised cultured PBMCs, obtained from culture after CMV antigen stimulation. These receptors were obtained from a human donor in good health (CMV status not recorded). Some clones in this sample may be carry-over from other donors' samples. Each CDR3 is given with its conserved first and last residue. Each record gives: V gene, J gene, clone size, D gene, CDR3 protein, CDR3 DNA. A D gene is named only where the DNA matches it firmly. Part of the rows lack a size; the others show once, few, many or a class for expanded clones.

TRBV19	TRBJ1-5	once	-	CASSIAGRPQHF	TGTGCCAGTAGTATAGCGGGGAGGCCCCAGCATTTT
TRBV7-9	TRBJ1-1	many	-	CASSFGKGTEAFF	TGTGCCAGCAGCTTTGGCAAGGGCACTGAAGCTTTCTTT
TRBV7-9	TRBJ2-7	few	TRBD1	CASSLGPGQTHYEQYF	TGTGCCAGCAGCTTAGGTCCGGGACAGACGCACTACGAGCAGTACTTC
TRBV10-3	TRBJ2-3	-	-	CAISDLRRDTQYF	TGTGCCATCAGTGACCTTCGAAGAGATACGCAGTATTTT
TRBV4-1	TRBJ2-1	-	TRBD2	CASSQPTSGSTEQFF	TGCGCCAGCAGCCAACCTACTAGCGGGAGTACCGAGCAGTTCTTC
TRBV7-9	TRBJ1-2	few	-	CASSLVTDYGYTF	TGTGCCAGCAGCTTAGTGACAGACTATGGCTACACCTTC
TRBV7-2	TRBJ2-2	-	-	CASSLALASSGELFF	TGTGCCAGCAGCTTAGCGTTAGCGTCTTCCGGGGAGCTGTTTTTT
TRBV7-2	TRBJ2-5	many	-	CASSSHHGAPETQYF	TGTGCCAGCAGCTCCCACCACGGGGCGCCCGAGACCCAGTACTTC
TRBV11-2	TRBJ2-1	-	TRBD2	CASSRLAESNNEQFF	TGTGCCAGCAGCCGACTAGCGGAGTCCAACAATGAGCAGTTCTTC
TRBV2	TRBJ2-1	few	-	CASRYLASPTSEQFF	TGTGCCAGCCGATATCTGGCTAGTCCTACAAGTGAGCAGTTCTTC
TRBV7-9	TRBJ2-5	many	-	CASSRQESVETQYF	TGTGCCAGCAGCCGACAGGAATCCGTGGAGACCCAGTACTTC
TRBV3-1	TRBJ1-5	few	-	CASSLLEGPQHF	TGTGCCAGCAGCCTCTTGGAGGGGCCCCAGCATTTT
TRBV7-2	TRBJ1-4	-	-	CASSPGSGYEKLFF	TGTGCCAGCAGCCCGGGAAGCGGTTACGAAAAACTGTTTTTT
TRBV4-1	TRBJ2-6	-	-	CASSHQTVAVTSGANVLTF	TGCGCCAGCAGCCACCAGACAGTGGCGGTAACCTCTGGGGCCAACGTCCTGACTTTC
TRBV11-2	TRBJ1-1	few	TRBD1	CASSLSPAGTGNTEAFF	TGTGCCAGCAGCTTATCCCCGGCCGGGACAGGGAACACTGAAGCTTTCTTT
TRBV7-9	TRBJ1-1	few	TRBD1	CASNSGQGIPTEAFF	TGTGCCAGCAACTCGGGACAGGGGATTCCCACTGAAGCTTTCTTT
TRBV19	TRBJ2-7	-	TRBD2	CASSVRVGTTYEQYF	TGTGCCAGTAGTGTCAGGGTGGGGACTACCTACGAGCAGTACTTC
TRBV6-2/TRBV6-3	TRBJ1-1	-	-	CASSPRLGPGGEAFF	TGTGCCAGCAGTCCACGTCTCGGGCCCGGGGGTGAAGCTTTCTTT
TRBV7-8	TRBJ2-3	many	-	CASSLARTISDTQYF	TGTGCCAGCAGCTTAGCGCGTACAATCTCAGATACGCAGTATTTT
TRBV7-2	TRBJ2-3	-	-	CASSLIVGRTDTQYF	TGTGCAAGCAGCTTAATTGTAGGTAGGACAGATACGCAGTATTTT
TRBV10-3	TRBJ2-5	-	-	CAISELHGGRKETQYF	TGTGCCATCAGTGAGTTACATGGGGGGCGCAAGGAGACCCAGTACTTC
TRBV12-3/TRBV12-4	TRBJ2-2	-	TRBD2	CAIDRASGSGELFF	TGTGCCATCGACCGGGCTAGCGGTTCCGGGGAGCTGTTTTTT
TRBV6-2/TRBV6-3	TRBJ2-1	few	TRBD2	CASSRGLASFF	TGTGCCAGCAGCCGCGGACTAGCATCGTTCTTC
TRBV10-2	TRBJ1-1	few	-	CASSPRLSNTEAFF	TGCGCCAGCAGTCCAAGACTTTCCAACACTGAAGCTTTCTTT
TRBV2	TRBJ1-5	-	-	CASSADNNQPQHF	TGTGCCAGCAGTGCAGATAACAATCAGCCCCAGCATTTT
TRBV7-9	TRBJ2-7	many	-	CASSSAGREYEQYF	TGTGCCAGCAGCTCGGCCGGTAGGGAGTACGAGCAGTACTTC
TRBV12-3/TRBV12-4	TRBJ2-2	few	-	CASSLGGVTGELFF	TGTGCCAGCAGTTTAGGCGGGGTAACCGGGGAGCTGTTTTTT
TRBV4-1	TRBJ1-5	-	-	CASSQLYTQGSQPQHF	TGCGCCAGCAGCCAGTTATATACACAGGGATCTCAGCCCCAGCATTTT
TRBV7-9	TRBJ1-2	many	-	CASSFGGGYTF	TGTGCCAGCAGCTTTGGGGGTGGCTACACCTTC
TRBV12-3/TRBV12-4	TRBJ1-1	few	-	CASSPTATEAFF	TGTGCCAGCAGCCCTACGGCGACTGAAGCTTTCTTT
TRBV6-8	TRBJ2-1	few	-	CASSYNGGGRSYNEQFF	TGTGCCAGCAGTTACAACGGTGGGGGGCGGTCGTACAATGAGCAGTTCTTC
TRBV9	TRBJ2-3	-	TRBD2	CASSVLAGALGTDTQYF	TGTGCCAGCAGCGTCTTAGCGGGGGCCCTTGGCACAGATACGCAGTATTTT
TRBV20-1	TRBJ2-1	-	-	CSASRRLYNEQFF	TGCAGTGCTTCACGGAGGCTCTACAATGAGCAGTTCTTC
TRBV5-6	TRBJ2-7	-	-	CASSLQTANEQYF	TGTGCCAGCAGCTTGCAAACCGCCAACGAGCAGTACTTC
TRBV2	TRBJ1-2	few	TRBD1	CASRPGGTDYGYTF	TGTGCCAGCAGGCCAGGGGGCACTGACTATGGCTACACCTTC
TRBV2	TRBJ1-1	few	TRBD1	CASRGTGATEAFF	TGTGCCAGCAGGGGGACAGGGGCCACTGAAGCTTTCTTT
TRBV12-3/TRBV12-4	TRBJ2-3	many	TRBD2	CASNLAGSGTQYF	TGTGCCAGCAACCTAGCGGGGTCCGGGACGCAGTATTTT
TRBV6-1	TRBJ1-1	-	TRBD1	CASSRDRATGTEAFF	TGTGCCAGCAGCCGGGACAGGGCCACAGGCACTGAAGCTTTCTTT
TRBV7-2	TRBJ2-1	many	-	CASSFSQAGGEQFF	TGTGCCAGCAGCTTCAGCCAAGCAGGTGGTGAGCAGTTCTTC
TRBV7-2	TRBJ2-2	-	TRBD2	CASSFTSEAGELFF	TGTGCCAGCAGCTTCACTAGCGAGGCCGGGGAGCTGTTTTTT
TRBV6-2/TRBV6-3	TRBJ2-1	few	-	CASSYEVATVDEQFF	TGTGCCAGCAGTTACGAAGTAGCCACGGTCGATGAGCAGTTCTTC
TRBV4-3	TRBJ2-3	few	-	CASSQDPGDTQYF	TGCGCCAGCAGCCAAGATCCCGGGGATACGCAGTATTTT
TRBV6-5	TRBJ1-6	-	TRBD1	CASVPPGTGNSPLHF	TGTGCCAGCGTCCCCCCCGGGACAGGGAATTCACCCCTCCACTTT
TRBV5-8	TRBJ2-7	few	TRBD1	CASSPEGQGHVYEQYF	TGCGCCAGCAGCCCGGAAGGACAGGGGCACGTGTACGAGCAGTACTTC
TRBV7-8	TRBJ1-5	many	TRBD1	CASSLVELRGHSNQPQHF	TGTGCCAGCAGCTTAGTCGAACTGAGGGGGCATAGCAATCAGCCCCAGCATTTT
TRBV6-5	TRBJ2-7	few	TRBD2	CASSYSLAGASYEQYF	TGTGCCAGCAGTTACTCGTTAGCGGGAGCGTCCTACGAGCAGTACTTC
TRBV5-1	TRBJ2-1	-	TRBD1	CASSPQGAAYNEQFF	TGCGCCAGCAGCCCACAGGGGGCGGCCTACAATGAGCAGTTCTTC
TRBV7-2	TRBJ2-4	few	-	CASSFVGRHIQYF	TGTGCCAGCAGCTTCGTCGGACGACACATTCAGTACTTC
TRBV7-8	TRBJ2-5	-	TRBD1	CASSKGSGTGGLETQYF	TGTGCCAGCAGCAAAGGATCCGGGACAGGGGGCTTGGAGACCCAGTACTTC
TRBV27	TRBJ1-5	few	-	CASSLSQGLTPQHF	TGTGCCAGCAGTTTATCGCAGGGCTTAACGCCCCAGCATTTT
TRBV7-4	TRBJ1-1	few	-	CASSSDILNTEAFF	TGTGCCAGCAGCTCGGACATACTGAACACTGAAGCTTTCTTT
TRBV5-5	TRBJ2-1	-	-	CASSERNEQFF	TGTGCCAGCAGTGAGCGTAATGAGCAGTTCTTC
TRBV2	TRBJ1-1	-	-	CASRAHWDTYSEAFF	TGTGCCAGCAGGGCTCACTGGGACACCTATTCTGAAGCTTTCTTT
TRBV10-2	TRBJ2-5	few	-	CASSERSGSQETQYF	TGCGCCAGCAGTGAGCGTTCGGGCTCCCAAGAGACCCAGTACTTC
TRBV7-2	TRBJ2-7	many	TRBD1	CASAGQGPDEQYF	TGTGCCAGCGCCGGACAGGGGCCCGACGAGCAGTACTTC
TRBV15	TRBJ1-1	-	-	CATSRDLLWGYSLGDLNTEAFF	TGTGCCACCAGCAGAGATTTATTGTGGGGATACTCACTAGGAGACTTGAACACTGAAGCTTTCTTT
TRBV5-4	TRBJ2-5	-	-	CASSPGGDRSEETQYF	TGTGCCAGCAGCCCCGGGGGAGACAGGTCTGAAGAGACCCAGTACTTC
TRBV10-3	TRBJ1-1	-	-	CAISEGERTEAFF	TGTGCCATCAGTGAGGGGGAACGGACTGAAGCTTTCTTT
TRBV12-3/TRBV12-4	TRBJ2-3	many	TRBD2	CASSLRLAEFTDTQYF	TGTGCCAGCAGTTTAAGACTAGCGGAATTTACAGATACGCAGTATTTT